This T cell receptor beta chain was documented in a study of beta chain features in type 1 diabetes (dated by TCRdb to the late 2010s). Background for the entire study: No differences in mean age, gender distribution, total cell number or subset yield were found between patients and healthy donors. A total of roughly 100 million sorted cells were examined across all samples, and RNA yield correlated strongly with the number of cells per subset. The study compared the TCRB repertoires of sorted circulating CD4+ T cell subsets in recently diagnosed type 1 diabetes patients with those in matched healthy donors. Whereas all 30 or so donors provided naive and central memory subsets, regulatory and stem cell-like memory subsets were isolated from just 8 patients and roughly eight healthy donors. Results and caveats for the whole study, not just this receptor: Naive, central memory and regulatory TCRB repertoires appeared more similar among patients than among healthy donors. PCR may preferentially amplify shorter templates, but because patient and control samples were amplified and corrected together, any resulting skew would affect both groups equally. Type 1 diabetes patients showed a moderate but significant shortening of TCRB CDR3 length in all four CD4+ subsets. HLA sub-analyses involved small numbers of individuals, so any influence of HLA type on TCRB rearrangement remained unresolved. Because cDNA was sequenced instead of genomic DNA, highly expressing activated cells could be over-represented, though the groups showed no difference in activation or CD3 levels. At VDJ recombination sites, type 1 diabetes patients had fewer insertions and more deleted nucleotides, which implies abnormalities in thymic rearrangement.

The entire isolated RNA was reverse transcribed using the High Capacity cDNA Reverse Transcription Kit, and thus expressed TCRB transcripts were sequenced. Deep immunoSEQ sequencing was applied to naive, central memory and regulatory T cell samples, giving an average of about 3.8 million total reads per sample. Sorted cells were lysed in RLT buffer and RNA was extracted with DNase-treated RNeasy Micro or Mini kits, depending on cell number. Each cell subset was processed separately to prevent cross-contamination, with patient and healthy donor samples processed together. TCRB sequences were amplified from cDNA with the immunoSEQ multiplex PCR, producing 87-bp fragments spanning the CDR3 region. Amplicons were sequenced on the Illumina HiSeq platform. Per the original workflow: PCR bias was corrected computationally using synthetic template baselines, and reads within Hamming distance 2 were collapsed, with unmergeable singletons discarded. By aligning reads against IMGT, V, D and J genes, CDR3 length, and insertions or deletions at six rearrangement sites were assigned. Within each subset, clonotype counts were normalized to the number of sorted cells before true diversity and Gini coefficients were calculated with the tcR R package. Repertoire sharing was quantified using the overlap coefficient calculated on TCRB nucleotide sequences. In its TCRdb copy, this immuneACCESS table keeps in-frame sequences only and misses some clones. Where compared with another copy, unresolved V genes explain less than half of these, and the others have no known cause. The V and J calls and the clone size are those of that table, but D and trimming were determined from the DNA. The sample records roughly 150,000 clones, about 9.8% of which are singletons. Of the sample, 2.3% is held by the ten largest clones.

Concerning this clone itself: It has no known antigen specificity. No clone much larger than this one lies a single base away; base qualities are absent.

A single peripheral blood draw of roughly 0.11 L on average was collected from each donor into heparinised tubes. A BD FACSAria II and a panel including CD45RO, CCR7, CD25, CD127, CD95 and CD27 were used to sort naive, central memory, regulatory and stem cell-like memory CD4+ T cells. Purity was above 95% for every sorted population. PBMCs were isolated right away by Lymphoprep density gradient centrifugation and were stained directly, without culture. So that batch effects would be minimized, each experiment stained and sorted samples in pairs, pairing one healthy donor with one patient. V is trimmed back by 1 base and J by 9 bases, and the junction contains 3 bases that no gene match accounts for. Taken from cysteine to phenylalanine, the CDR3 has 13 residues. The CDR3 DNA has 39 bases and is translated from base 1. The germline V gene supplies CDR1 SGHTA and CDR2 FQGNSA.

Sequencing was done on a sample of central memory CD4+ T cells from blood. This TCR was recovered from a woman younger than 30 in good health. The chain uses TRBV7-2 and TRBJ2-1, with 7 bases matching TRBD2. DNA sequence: TGTGCCAGCAGCTTAGGACTAGCTCGTGAGCAGTTCTTC. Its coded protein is CASSLGLAREQFF.